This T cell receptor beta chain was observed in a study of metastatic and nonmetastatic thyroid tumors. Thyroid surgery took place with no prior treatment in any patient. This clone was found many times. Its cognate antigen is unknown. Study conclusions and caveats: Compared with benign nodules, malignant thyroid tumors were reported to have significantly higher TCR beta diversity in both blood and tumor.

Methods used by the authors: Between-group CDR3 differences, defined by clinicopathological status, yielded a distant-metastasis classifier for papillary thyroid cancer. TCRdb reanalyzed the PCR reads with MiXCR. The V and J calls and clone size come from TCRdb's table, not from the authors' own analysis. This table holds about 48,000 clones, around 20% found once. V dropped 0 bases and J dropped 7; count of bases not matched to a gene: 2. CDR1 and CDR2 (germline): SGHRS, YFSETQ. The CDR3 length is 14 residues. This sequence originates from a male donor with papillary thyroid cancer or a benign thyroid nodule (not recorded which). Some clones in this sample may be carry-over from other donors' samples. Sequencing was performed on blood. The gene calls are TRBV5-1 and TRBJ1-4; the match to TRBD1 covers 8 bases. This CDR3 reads CASSLARGLEKLFF. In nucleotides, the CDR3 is TGCGCCAGCAGCTTGGCCAGGGGGCTTGAAAAACTGTTTTTT. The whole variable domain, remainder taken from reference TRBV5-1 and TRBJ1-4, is KAGVTQTPRYLIKTRGQQVTLSCSPISGHRSVSWYQQTPGQGLQFLFEYFSETQRNKGNFPGRFSGRQFSNSRSEMNVSTLELGDSALYLCASSLARGLEKLFFGSGTQLSVL.